This T cell receptor beta chain was obtained from a study of blood T cell repertoires in COVID-19. Study background: The analysed material was cDNA or gDNA that came from T cells, B-cell-depleted T cells, or PBMCs.

With 0 bases removed from V and 6 bases from J, the gap between germline ends came to 8 bases. The CDR3 runs 12 residues. Per germline, CDR1 GTSNPN and CDR2 SVGIG (reference sequence). Per the authors' pipeline: Reference gene primers were amplified, and this amplification served to estimate nucleated cell counts. The protocol was immunoSEQ multiplex PCR, while the TCRdb copy is restricted to in-frame clones and leaves out a portion. D and trimming come from the DNA, and the V and J calls and clone size come from that table. The table records under 450,000 clones, roughly 90% of them present only once.

The V gene is TRBV30, the J gene TRBJ1-1; D gene uncertain. The receptor was isolated from a woman aged 55-70 years with COVID-19, enrolled during active disease. Sequencing input: peripheral blood. CDR3: CAWSVYGAEAFF. CDR3 in DNA: TGTGCCTGGAGTGTTTACGGGGCTGAAGCTTTCTTT.